This TCR beta chain was identified during a study of cytomegalovirus exposure and HLA in healthy donors. Study-level points and caveats: What a later analysis reportedly showed was that an Asian-associated ancestry cluster had fewer N-insertions than the approximately 700-donor mean.

PCR used 60 Vbeta primers and 13 Jbeta primers. Measured with immunoSEQ multiplex PCR; TCRdb has only the in-frame clones, and not every one. Of over 140,000 clones in the sample, about 80% were seen once. The germline CDR1 and CDR2 sequences are SGHTA and FQGNSA. Trimming took 5 bases from V and 6 from J, leaving 14 bases between them. The CDR3 length is 14 residues. As to this clone: Antigen specificity is unknown.

This chain links TRBV7-2 with TRBJ2-1, with D possibly being TRBD2 (6 bases). Sequenced: PBMCs. The clonotype comes from a man younger than 45 in good health and CMV-seropositive. CDR3 DNA sequence: TGTGCCAGCAGCGGGAGGCCATCCATCAATGAGCAGTTCTTC. This encodes CASSGRPSINEQFF.